This T cell receptor (beta chain) came from a study of T cells in Graves' hyperthyroidism and ophthalmopathy (dated by TCRdb to the late 2010s). Background on the whole study: Peripheral blood was collected at initial diagnosis, before any treatment. To identify TCR V-J signatures that set the groups apart, the researchers used a discovery cohort of approximately 98 patients, made up of roughly 40 with Graves' ophthalmopathy and approximately 57 with stable Graves' hyperthyroidism. Whether ophthalmopathy could be predicted prospectively was tested in an independent validation cohort made up of 18 hyperthyroidism patients plus 17 patients who later progressed to ophthalmopathy. The roughly 91 discovery patients were randomly divided into training and test sets at a 7:3 ratio. In addition, the study compared T-cell repertoires in thyroid tissue and in blood from about 6 Graves' hyperthyroidism patients. After blood sampling, hyperthyroidism patients were treated with methimazole at a starting dose of 30 mg daily, and ophthalmopathy patients were treated with high-dose intravenous methylprednisolone. The paper reports TCR Vbeta CDR3 sequencing of 130 to 150 peripheral blood samples: 40 or so ophthalmopathy, under 80 hyperthyroidism and around 17 progressor patients. The study at large found these results: In validation, the model predicted progression to ophthalmopathy a median of around 6.5 months before onset, with 70% to 71% sensitivity and more than 72% specificity. Sample size was not statistically predetermined, and investigators were not blinded to group allocation. Most expanded thyroid clonotypes (frequency above 0.001) were also detected in blood, a finding suggesting that blood repertoires may reflect thyroid immune responses. A model built on a 13 V-J signature distinguished ophthalmopathy from stable hyperthyroidism, reaching over 85% sensitivity and under 84% specificity in cross-validation and 80%/75% in testing.

Ophthalmopathy patients had moderately to severely active disease, with a Clinical Activity Score of 3 or more, a NOSPECS grade of 4 or more, and a disease duration of less than 3 months. Exclusion was applied to patients with uncontrolled infections, other autoimmune diseases, pregnancy or lactation. Diagnoses were based on clinical symptoms, serum thyroxine and TRAb, thyroid ultrasound and orbital computed tomography. PBMCs were separated from roughly 10 ml of fresh peripheral blood using Ficoll-Paque density gradient centrifugation. Trizol reagent was used to extract total RNA, and RNA quality was then checked on an Agilent 2100 Bioanalyzer. TCR beta CDR3 regions were amplified from RNA transcripts. A first-round RT-PCR of the TCR CDR3 used the HTBI primer set with the Qiagen OneStep RT-PCR kit. A second multiplex PCR round built the libraries, followed by size selection and purification. Sequencing of the libraries was done on an Illumina HiSeq2000 using paired-end 100 bp reads. As for the authors' bioinformatics: SOAPnuke was used to process the raw data, throwing out any read that contained adapters or uncalled bases, had a mean Phred below 15, or lacked an exact constant-primer or identifier match. COPE v1.2.5 was used to merge high-quality paired reads, and clonotypes were defined as unique nucleotide sequences. MiTCR v1.1 was used to align the clonotypes against IMGT TRBV, TRBD and TRBJ reference segments. The analysis included only V-J combinations with a frequency above 0.0001, which together covered 99.2% of the repertoires. A TCS score was defined as the ratio between F50 (clonal expansion) and ExV (chaos), using BLOSUM62-based TCRdist between CDR3 peptides within each V-J. Welch's t-statistics and random forest reduced several hundred V-J features to fewer than 15, which were used in a naive Bayes classifier (R e1071). TCRdb reprocessing: public reads trimmed at Q25 with fastp, clones called with MiXCR, in-frame beta chains kept. Identical CDR3 protein sequences are pooled into one entry, listed with their most common genes and DNA. Clone size and V and J calls follow TCRdb, not the original study. Recorded for this sample are some 350,000 distinct CDR3 sequences; approximately 13% of them occurred a single time. The top ten clones comprise 30% to 35% of the sample.

Only a few counts were recorded for this clonotype. Its antigen specificity is not known. One base away there is no much larger clone; base qualities are not given. The receptor's source is a woman in her 40s with Graves' ophthalmopathy. Material: blood.

The DNA reads as follows: TGTGCCAGCAGAAGACCACTAGCGGGAGGGCAAGAGACCCAGTACTTC. Its protein reads: CASRRPLAGGQETQYF. Here the chain combines TRBV6-1 and TRBJ2-5, with 13 junctional bases fitting TRBD2. Per the germline V gene, MNHNS is the CDR1 and SASEGT is the CDR2. V trim: 6 bases; J trim: 2 bases; unmatched bases: 6. Its CDR3 holds 16 amino acids, cysteine through phenylalanine. Only CDR3 DNA remains: 48 bases, in frame from the first base.